This passage covers 6 T cell receptor beta chains from one sample sequenced in a study of blood T cell repertoires in COVID-19. Repertoires were generated with immunoSEQ multiplex PCR, while TCRdb's copy carries only in-frame clones and drops some. The table lists 250,000 or so clones, around 81% of them singletons, with approximately 3.6% in the top ten. Sequencing input: PBMCs or T cells enriched from blood (not recorded which). The origin of the receptors is a man in his forties or fifties who had recovered from COVID-19.

The rearrangement joins TRBV5-1 to TRBJ1-2, with D hard to call. The germline V and J ends were trimmed by 3 bases and 5 bases, with 11 bases remaining between them. The CDR3 has 13 amino acids. Germline CDR1 is SGHRS and CDR2 is YFSETQ. The CDR3 DNA reads TGCGCCAGCAGCTCGCATTACGCGTATGGCTACACCTTC. Protein: CASSSHYAYGYTF.

J is TRBJ2-1 and V is TRBV19; the D gene is possibly TRBD2 (5 bases). Germline CDR1 is LNHDA and CDR2 is SQIVND (reference sequence). Between the trimmed V and J ends, which lost 5 bases and 0 bases, there was a span of 14 bases. This CDR3 region has 16 residues. The CDR3 DNA reads TGTGCCAGTAGTGCAGACTACCAACACTCCTACAATGAGCAGTTCTTC. This codes for CASSADYQHSYNEQFF.

The V gene is TRBV5-1, the J gene TRBJ1-1; TRBD1 matches at 9 bases. The length of the CDR3 is 13 residues. With 4 bases clipped from V and 8 bases from J, the junction kept 6 bases outside the gene matches. Germline CDR1 is SGHRS and CDR2 is YFSETQ. This CDR3 reads CASSIRQGVEAFF. The DNA of the CDR3 is TGCGCCAGCAGCATAAGACAGGGGGTAGAAGCTTTCTTT.

The rearrangement joins TRBV5-1 to TRBJ2-7; 7 bases are a match to TRBD1. The ends lost 0 bases at V and 6 bases at J; junction bases unmatched: 6. The germline CDR1 and CDR2 sequences are SGHRS and YFSETQ. The CDR3 covers 14 residues. CDR3 in DNA: TGCGCCAGCAGCTTGGGTGACAGGGTAGGCGAGCAGTACTTC. It is translated as CASSLGDRVGEQYF.

The chain couples TRBV6-5 to TRBJ2-7, with TRBD2 matching over 9 bases. V was clipped by 2 bases and J by 0 bases; unmatched bases: 2. Germline V CDR1 and CDR2: MNHEY, SVGAGI. This CDR3 is 15 amino acids long. The DNA of the CDR3 is TGTGCCAGCAGTTACCTAGCGGGGCGCTCCTACGAGCAGTACTTC. It specifies CASSYLAGRSYEQYF.

This chain connects TRBV15 to TRBJ2-2; tentatively, D is TRBD2 (5 bases). Germline V gene data show CDR1 as LNHNV and CDR2 as YYDKDF (reference sequence). V lost 3 bases to trimming and J lost 6 bases, with 17 bases between them. The length of the CDR3 is 16 residues. CDR3 region: CATSRSVGVRAGELFF. In nucleotides, the CDR3 is TGTGCCACCAGCAGGAGTGTGGGAGTGAGGGCCGGGGAGCTGTTTTTT.